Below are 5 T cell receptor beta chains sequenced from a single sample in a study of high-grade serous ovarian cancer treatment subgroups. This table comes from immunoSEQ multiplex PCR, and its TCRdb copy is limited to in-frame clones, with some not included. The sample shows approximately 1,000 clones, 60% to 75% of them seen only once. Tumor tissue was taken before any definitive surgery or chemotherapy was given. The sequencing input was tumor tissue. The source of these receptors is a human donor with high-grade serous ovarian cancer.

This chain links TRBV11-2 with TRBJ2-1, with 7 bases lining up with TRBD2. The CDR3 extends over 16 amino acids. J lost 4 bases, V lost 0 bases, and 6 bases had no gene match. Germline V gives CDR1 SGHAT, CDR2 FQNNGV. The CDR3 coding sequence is TGTGCCAGCAGCTTAGACCCCAGGACTAGTTACAATGAGCAGTTCTTC. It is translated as CASSLDPRTSYNEQFF.

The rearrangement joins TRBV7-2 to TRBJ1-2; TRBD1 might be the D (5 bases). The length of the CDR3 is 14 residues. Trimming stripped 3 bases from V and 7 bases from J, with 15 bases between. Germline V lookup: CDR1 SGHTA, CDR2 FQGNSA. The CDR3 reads CASSFGQSFFGYTF. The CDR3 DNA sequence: TGTGCCAGCAGCTTTGGACAAAGCTTCTTTGGCTACACCTTC. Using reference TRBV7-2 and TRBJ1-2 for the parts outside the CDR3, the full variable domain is GAGVSQSPSNKVTEKGKDVELRCDPISGHTALYWYRQSLGQGLEFLIYFQGNSAPDKSGLPSDRFSAERTGGSVSTLTIQRTQQEDSAVYLCASSFGQSFFGYTFGSGTRLTVV.

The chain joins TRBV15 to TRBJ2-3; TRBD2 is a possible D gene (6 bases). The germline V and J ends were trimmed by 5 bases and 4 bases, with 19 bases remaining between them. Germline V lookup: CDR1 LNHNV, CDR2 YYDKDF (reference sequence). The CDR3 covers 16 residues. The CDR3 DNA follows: TGTGCCACCAGCGAACTAGCAATGAGGACATCAGATACGCAGTATTTT. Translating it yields CATSELAMRTSDTQYF.

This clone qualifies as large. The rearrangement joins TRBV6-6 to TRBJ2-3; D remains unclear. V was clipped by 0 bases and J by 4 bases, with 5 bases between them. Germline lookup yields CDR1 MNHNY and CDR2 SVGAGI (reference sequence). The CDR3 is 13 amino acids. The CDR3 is CASSYSGSDTQYF. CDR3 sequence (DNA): TGTGCCAGCAGTTACTCTGGGTCAGATACGCAGTATTTT.

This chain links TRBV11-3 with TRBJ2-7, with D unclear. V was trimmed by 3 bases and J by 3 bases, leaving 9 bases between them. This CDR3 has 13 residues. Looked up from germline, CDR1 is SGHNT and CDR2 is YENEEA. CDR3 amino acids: CASSFFPDYEQYF. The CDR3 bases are TGTGCCAGCAGCTTTTTTCCCGACTACGAGCAGTACTTC. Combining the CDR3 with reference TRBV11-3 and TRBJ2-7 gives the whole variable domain EAGVVQSPRYKIIEKKQPVAFWCNPISGHNTLYWYLQNLGQGPELLIRYENEEAVDDSQLPKDRFSAERLKGVDSTLKIQPAELGDSAVYLCASSFFPDYEQYFGPGTRLTVT.